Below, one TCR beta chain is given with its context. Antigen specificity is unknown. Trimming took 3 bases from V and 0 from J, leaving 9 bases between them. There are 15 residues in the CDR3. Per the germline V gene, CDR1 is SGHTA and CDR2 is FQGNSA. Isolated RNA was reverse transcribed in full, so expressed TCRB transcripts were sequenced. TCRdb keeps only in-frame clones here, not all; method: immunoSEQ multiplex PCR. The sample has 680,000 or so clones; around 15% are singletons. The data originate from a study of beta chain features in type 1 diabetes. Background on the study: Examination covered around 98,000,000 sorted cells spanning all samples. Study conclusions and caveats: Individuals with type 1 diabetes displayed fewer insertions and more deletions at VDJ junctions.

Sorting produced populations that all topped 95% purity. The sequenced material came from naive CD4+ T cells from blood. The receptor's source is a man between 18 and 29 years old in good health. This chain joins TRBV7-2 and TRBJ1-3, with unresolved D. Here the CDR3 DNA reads TGTGCCAGCAGCTTGGGGTCCTACTCTGGAAACACCATATATTTT. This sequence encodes CASSLGSYSGNTIYF.